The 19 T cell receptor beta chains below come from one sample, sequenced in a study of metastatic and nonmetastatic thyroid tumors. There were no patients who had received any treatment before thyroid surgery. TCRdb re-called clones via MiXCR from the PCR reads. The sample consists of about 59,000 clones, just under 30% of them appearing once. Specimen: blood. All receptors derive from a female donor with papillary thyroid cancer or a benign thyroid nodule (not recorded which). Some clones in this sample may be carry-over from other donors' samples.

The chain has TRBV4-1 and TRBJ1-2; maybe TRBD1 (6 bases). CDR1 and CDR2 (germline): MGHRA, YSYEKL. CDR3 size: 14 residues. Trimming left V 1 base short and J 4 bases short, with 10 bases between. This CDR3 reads CASSQGNRAYGYTF. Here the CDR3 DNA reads TGCGCCAGCAGCCAAGGTAACAGGGCCTATGGCTACACCTTC.

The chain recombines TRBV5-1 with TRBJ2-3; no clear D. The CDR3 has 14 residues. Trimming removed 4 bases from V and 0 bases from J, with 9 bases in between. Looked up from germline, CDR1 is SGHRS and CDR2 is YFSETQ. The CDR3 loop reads CASSVITSTDTQYF. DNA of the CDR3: TGCGCCAGCAGCGTGATTACTAGCACAGATACGCAGTATTTT.

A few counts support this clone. The CDR3 is CASSELDRGNSPLHF. The CDR3 region has the DNA TGTGCCAGCAGTGAGCTGGACAGGGGTAATTCACCCCTCCACTTT. The chain links TRBV2 to TRBJ1-6; 9 bases agree with TRBD1. Germline CDR1 and CDR2: SNHLY and FYNNEI. V shed 3 bases and J 6 bases; nucleotides not matched to a gene: 3. The CDR3 spans 15 residues.

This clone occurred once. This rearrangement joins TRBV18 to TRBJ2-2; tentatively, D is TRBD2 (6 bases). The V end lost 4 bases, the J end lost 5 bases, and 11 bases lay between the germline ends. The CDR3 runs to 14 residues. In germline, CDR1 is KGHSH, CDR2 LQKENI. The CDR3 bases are TGTGCCAGCTCACAAACACGGGAGACCGGGGAGCTGTTTTTT. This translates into CASSQTRETGELFF.

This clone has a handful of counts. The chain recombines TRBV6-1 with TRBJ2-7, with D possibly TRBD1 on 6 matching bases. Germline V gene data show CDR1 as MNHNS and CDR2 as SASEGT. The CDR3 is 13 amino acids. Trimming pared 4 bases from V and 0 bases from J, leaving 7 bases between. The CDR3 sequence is CASSGDNSYEQYF. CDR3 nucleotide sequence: TGTGCCAGCAGTGGGGACAACTCCTACGAGCAGTACTTC.

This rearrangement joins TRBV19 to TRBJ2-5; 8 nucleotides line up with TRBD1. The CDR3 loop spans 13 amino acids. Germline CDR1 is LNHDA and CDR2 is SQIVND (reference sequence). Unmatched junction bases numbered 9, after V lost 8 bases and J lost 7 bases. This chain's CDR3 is CASGTGRRATQYF. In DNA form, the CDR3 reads TGTGCCAGTGGGACAGGCCGACGGGCGACCCAGTACTTC.

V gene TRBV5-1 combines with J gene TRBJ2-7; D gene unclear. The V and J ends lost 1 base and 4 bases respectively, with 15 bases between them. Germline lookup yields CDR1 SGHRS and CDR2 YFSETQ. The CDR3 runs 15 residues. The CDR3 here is CASSLSETAQYEQYF. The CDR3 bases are TGCGCCAGCAGCTTGTCGGAGACGGCCCAATACGAGCAGTACTTC.

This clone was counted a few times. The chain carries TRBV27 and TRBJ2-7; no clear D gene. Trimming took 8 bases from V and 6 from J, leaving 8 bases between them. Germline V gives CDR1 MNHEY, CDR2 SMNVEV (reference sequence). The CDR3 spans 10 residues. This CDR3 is CASPDAEQYF. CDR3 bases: TGTGCCAGCCCGGATGCCGAGCAGTACTTC.

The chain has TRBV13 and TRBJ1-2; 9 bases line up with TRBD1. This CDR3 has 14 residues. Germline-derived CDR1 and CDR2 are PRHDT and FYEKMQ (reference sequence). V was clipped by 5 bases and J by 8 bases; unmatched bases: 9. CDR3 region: CASSLDRDREGYTF. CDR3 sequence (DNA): TGTGCCAGCAGCCTAGATCGGGACAGGGAGGGCTACACCTTC.

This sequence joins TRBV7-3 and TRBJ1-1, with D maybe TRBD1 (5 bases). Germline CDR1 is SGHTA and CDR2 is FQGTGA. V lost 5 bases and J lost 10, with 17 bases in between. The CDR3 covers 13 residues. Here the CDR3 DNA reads TGTGCCAGCAGCCCCGGGGGGATGGGGGTAGCTTTCTTT. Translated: CASSPGGMGVAFF. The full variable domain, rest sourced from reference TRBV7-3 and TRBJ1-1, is GAGVSQTPSNKVTEKGKYVELRCDPISGHTALYWYRQSLGQGPEFLIYFQGTGAADDSGLPNDRFFAVRPEGSVSTLKIQRTERGDSAVYLCASSPGGMGVAFFGQGTRLTVV.

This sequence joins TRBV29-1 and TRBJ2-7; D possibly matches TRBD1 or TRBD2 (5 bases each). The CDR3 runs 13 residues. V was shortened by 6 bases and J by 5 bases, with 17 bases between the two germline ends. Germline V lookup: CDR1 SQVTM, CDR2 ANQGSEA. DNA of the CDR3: TGCAGCGTCGCCGAGGGGTGGGGTGACGAGCAGTACTTC. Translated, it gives CSVAEGWGDEQYF.

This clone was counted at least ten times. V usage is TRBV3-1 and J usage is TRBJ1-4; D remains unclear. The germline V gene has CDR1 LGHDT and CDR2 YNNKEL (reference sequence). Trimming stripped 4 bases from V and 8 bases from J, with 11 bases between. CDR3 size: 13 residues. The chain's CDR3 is CASSPLAQEKLFF. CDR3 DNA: TGTGCCAGCAGCCCCCTGGCCCAAGAAAAACTGTTTTTT.

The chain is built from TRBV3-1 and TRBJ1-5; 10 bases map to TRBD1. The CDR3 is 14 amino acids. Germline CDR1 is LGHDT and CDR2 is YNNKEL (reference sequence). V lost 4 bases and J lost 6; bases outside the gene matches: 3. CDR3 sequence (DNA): TGTGCCAGCAGCCGGACAGGGGGTGGTCAGCCCCAGCATTTT. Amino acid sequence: CASSRTGGGQPQHF.

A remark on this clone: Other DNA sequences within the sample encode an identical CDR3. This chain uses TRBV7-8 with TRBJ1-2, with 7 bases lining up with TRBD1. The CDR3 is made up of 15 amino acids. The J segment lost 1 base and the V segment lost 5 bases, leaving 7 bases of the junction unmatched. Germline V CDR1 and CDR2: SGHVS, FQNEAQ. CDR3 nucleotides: TGTGCCAGCAGCCCCAGGACAGGCGTTAACTATGGCTACACCTTC. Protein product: CASSPRTGVNYGYTF.

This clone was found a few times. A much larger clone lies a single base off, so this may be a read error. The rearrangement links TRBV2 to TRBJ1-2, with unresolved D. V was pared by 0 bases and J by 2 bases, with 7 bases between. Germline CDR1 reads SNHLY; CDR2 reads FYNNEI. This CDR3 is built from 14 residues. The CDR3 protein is CASSEASRNYGYTF. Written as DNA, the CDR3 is TGTGCCAGCAGTGAAGCGTCCCGCAACTATGGCTACACCTTC. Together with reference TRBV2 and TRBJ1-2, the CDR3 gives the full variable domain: EPEVTQTPSHQVTQMGQEVILRCVPISNHLYFYWYRQILGQKVEFLVSFYNNEISEKSEIFDDQFSVERPDGSNFTLKIRSTKLEDSAMYFCASSEASRNYGYTFGSGTRLTVV.

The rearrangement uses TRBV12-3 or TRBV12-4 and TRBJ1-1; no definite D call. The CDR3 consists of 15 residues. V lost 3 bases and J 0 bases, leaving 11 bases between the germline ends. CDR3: CASSFEAALNTEAFF. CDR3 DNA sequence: TGTGCCAGCAGTTTCGAGGCGGCCTTGAACACTGAAGCTTTCTTT.

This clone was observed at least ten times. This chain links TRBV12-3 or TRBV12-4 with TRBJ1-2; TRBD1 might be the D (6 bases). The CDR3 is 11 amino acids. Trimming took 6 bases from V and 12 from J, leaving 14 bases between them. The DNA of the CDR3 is TGTGCCAGCAGCCGCGGGACATCCCACACCTTC. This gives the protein CASSRGTSHTF.

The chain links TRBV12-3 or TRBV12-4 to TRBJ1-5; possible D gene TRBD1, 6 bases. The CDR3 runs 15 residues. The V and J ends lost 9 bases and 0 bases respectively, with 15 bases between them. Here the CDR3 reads CARPPKTGSNQPQHF. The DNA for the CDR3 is TGTGCCAGGCCTCCCAAGACAGGTAGCAATCAGCCCCAGCATTTT.

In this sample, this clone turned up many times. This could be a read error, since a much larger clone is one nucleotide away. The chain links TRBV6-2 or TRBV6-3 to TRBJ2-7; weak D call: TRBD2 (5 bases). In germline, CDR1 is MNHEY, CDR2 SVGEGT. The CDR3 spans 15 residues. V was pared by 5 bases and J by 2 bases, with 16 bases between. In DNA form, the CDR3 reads TGTGCCAGCAGTCCCACTGGCGGGCACGCCTACGAGCAGTACTTC. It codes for CASSPTGGHAYEQYF.